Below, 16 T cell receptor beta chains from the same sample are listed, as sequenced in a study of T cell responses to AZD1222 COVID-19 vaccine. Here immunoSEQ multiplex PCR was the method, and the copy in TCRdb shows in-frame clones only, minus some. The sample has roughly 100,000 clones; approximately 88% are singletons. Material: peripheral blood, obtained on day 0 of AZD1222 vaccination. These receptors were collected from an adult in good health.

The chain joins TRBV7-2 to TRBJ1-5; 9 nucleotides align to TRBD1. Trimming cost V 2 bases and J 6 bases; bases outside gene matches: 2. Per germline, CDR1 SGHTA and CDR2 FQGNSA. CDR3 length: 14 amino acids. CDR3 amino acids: CASSLLTGGQPQHF. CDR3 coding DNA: TGTGCCAGCAGCTTATTGACAGGGGGTCAGCCCCAGCATTTT. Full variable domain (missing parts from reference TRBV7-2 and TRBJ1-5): GAGVSQSPSNKVTEKGKDVELRCDPISGHTALYWYRQSLGQGLEFLIYFQGNSAPDKSGLPSDRFSAERTGGSVSTLTIQRTQQEDSAVYLCASSLLTGGQPQHFGDGTRLSIL.

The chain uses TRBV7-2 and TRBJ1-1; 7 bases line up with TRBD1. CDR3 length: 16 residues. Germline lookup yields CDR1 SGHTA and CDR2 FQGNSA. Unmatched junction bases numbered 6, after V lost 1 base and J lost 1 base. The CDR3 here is CASSLGRGPGNTEAFF. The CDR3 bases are TGTGCCAGCAGCTTAGGTAGGGGGCCCGGGAACACTGAAGCTTTCTTT.

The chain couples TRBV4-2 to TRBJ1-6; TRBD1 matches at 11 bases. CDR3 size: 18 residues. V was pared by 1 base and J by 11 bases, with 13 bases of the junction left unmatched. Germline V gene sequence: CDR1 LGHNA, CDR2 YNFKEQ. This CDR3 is CASSQVGSSGTGGTPLHF. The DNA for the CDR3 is TGTGCCAGCAGCCAAGTCGGTTCCTCCGGGACAGGGGGTACACCCCTCCACTTT.

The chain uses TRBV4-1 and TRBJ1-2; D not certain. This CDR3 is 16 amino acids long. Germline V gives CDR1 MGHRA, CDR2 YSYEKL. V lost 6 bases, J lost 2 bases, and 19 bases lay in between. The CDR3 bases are TGCGCCAGCAGTCCATCGGCTGGGTCCCAGAACTATGGCTACACCTTC. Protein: CASSPSAGSQNYGYTF.

CDR3 region: CSVHRANNSPLHF. The CDR3 bases are TGCAGCGTTCACAGGGCTAATAATTCACCCCTCCACTTT. This chain joins TRBV29-1 and TRBJ1-6, with D possibly TRBD1 on 6 matching bases. Germline V gene sequence: CDR1 SQVTM, CDR2 ANQGSEA. The V end was cut by 5 bases, the J end by 5 bases, with 10 bases between. CDR3 size: 13 residues. Drawing the rest from reference TRBV29-1 and TRBJ1-6, the complete variable domain is SAVISQKPSRDICQRGTSLTIQCQVDSQVTMMFWYRQQPGQSLTLIATANQGSEATYESGFVIDKFPISRPNLTFSTLTVSNMSPEDSSIYLCSVHRANNSPLHFGNGTRLTVT.

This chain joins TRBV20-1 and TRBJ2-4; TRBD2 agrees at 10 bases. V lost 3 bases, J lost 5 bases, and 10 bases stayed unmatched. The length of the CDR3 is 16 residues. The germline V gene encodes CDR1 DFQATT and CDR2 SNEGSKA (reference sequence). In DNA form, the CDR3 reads TGCAGTGCTAGTCGATGGCTAGCGGGGGCGGAAAACATTCAGTACTTC. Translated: CSASRWLAGAENIQYF.

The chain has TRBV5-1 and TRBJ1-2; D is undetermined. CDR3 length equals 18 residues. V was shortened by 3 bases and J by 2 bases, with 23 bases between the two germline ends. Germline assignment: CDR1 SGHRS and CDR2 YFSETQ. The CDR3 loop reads CASSSPGPDPFRNYGYTF. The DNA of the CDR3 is TGCGCCAGCAGCTCCCCAGGCCCTGATCCTTTTAGGAACTATGGCTACACCTTC.

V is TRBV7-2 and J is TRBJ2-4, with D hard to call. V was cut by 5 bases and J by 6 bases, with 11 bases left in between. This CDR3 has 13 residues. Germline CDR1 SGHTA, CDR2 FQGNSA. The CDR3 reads CASSPVAGNIQYF. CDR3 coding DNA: TGTGCCAGCAGCCCTGTCGCTGGAAACATTCAGTACTTC.

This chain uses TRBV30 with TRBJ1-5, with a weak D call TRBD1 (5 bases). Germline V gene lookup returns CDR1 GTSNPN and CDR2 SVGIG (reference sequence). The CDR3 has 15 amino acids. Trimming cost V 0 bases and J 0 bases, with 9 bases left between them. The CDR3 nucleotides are TGTGCCTGGAGTGTGGGACGTTATAGCAATCAGCCCCAGCATTTT. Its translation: CAWSVGRYSNQPQHF.

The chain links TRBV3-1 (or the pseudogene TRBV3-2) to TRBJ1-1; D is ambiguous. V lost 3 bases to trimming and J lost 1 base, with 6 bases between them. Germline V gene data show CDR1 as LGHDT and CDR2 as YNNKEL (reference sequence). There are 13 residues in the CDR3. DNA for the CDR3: TGTGCCAGCAGCCACGTCGGGAACACTGAAGCTTTCTTT. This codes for CASSHVGNTEAFF.

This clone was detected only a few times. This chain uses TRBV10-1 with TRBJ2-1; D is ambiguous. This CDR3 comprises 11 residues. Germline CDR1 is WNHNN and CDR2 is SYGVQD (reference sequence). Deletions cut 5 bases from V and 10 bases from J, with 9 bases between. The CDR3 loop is CASSRGLEQFF. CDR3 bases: TGCGCCAGCAGTAGAGGCCTAGAGCAGTTCTTC.

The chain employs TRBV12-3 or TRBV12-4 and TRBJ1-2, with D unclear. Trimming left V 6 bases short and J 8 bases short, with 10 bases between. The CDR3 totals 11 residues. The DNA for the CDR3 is TGTGCCAGCAGCCCGCTCCCCGGCTACACCTTC. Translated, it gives CASSPLPGYTF.

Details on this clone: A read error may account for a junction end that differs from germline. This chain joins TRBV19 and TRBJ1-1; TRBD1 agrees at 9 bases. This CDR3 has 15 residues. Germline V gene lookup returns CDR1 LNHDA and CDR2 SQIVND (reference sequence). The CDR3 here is CASTIGTGMGTEAFF. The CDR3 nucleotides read TGTGCCAGTACTATAGGGACAGGGATGGGGACTGAAGCTTTCTTT.

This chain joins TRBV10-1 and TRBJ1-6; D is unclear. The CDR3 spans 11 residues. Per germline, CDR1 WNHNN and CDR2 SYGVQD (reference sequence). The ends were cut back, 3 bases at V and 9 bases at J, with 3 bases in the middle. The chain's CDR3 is CASSDVSPLHF. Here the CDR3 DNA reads TGCGCCAGCAGTGACGTTTCACCCCTCCACTTT.

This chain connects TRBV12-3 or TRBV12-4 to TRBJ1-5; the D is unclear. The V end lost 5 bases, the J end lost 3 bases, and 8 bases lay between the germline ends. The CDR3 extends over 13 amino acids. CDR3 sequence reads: CASSAWDNQPQHF. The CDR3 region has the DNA TGTGCCAGCAGTGCATGGGACAATCAGCCCCAGCATTTT.

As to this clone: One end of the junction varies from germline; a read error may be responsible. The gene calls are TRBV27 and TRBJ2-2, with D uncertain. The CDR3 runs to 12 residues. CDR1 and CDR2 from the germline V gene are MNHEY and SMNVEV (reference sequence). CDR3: CASSFNSGELFF. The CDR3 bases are TGTGCCAGCAGTTTTAACAGCGGGGAGCTGTTTTTT.